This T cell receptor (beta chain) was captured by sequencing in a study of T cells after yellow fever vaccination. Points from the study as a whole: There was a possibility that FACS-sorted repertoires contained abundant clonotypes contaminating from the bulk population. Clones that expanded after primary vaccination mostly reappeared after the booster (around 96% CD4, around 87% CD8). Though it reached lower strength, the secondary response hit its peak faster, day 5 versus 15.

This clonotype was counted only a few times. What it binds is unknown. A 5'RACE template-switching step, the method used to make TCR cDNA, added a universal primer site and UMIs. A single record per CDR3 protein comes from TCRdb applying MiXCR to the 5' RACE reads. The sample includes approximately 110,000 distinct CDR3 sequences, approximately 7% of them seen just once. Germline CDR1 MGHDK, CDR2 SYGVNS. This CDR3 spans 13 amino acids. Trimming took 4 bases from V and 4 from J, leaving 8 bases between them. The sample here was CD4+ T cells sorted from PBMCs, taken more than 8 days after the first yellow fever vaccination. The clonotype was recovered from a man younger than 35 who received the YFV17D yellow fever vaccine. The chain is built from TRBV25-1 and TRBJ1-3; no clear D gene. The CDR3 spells CASSVALGNTIYF. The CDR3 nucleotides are TGTGCCAGCAGTGTGGCTTTAGGAAACACCATATATTTT.